Listed below are T cell receptor beta chains from one sample, sequenced in a study of blood T cell repertoires in COVID-19. Assay: immunoSEQ multiplex PCR; the TCRdb copy retains only in-frame clones and omits some. The data hold roughly 110,000 clones, with approximately 89% observed a single time. What was sequenced was peripheral blood. The receptors shown here come from a man between 35 and 55 years old with acute or convalescent COVID-19. CDR3s include the opening cysteine and the closing phenylalanine or tryptophan. The D gene is left open where the match is weak. Rows may omit the clone size; those that give it use once, few, many or a size class.

.	.	TRBV5-6	TRBJ1-6	CASSGQGLYNSPLHF	TGTGCCAGCAGCGGACAAGGGCTCTATAATTCACCCCTCCACTTT
.	.	TRBV15	TRBJ1-3	CATSRDRGYSGNTIYF	TGTGCCACCAGCAGAGATAGGGGGTACTCTGGAAACACCATATATTTT
.	.	TRBV3-1/TRBV3-2	TRBJ2-5	CASSQGNRPETQYF	TGTGCCAGCAGCCAAGGGAACAGGCCGGAGACCCAGTACTTC
few	.	TRBV5-6	TRBJ1-3	CASSLLAQGAGNTIYF	TGTGCCAGCAGCTTGCTAGCACAGGGCGCTGGAAACACCATATATTTT
.	TRBD1	TRBV3-1/TRBV3-2	TRBJ1-2	CASSQIGQGRVGYTF	TGTGCCAGCAGCCAAATAGGACAGGGGCGGGTTGGCTACACCTTC
.	TRBD2	TRBV19	TRBJ2-1	CASSPLAGGFWNEQFF	TGTGCCAGTAGTCCGCTAGCGGGAGGGTTTTGGAATGAGCAGTTCTTC
.	TRBD2	TRBV18	TRBJ2-7	CASSPPWSGMISYEQYF	TGTGCCAGCTCACCACCCTGGAGCGGGATGATCTCCTACGAGCAGTACTTC
.	TRBD2	TRBV19	TRBJ2-5	CASNLAGERRETQYF	TGTGCCAGTAACCTAGCGGGAGAACGAAGAGAGACCCAGTACTTC
many	.	TRBV5-1	TRBJ2-7	CASSGSSGGRRLYEQYF	TGCGCCAGCAGCGGATCCTCAGGGGGGCGGAGGCTATACGAGCAGTACTTC
.	TRBD2	TRBV5-4	TRBJ2-7	CASSHERGSSYEQYF	TGTGCCAGCAGCCACGAACGCGGGAGCTCCTACGAGCAGTACTTC
.	.	TRBV5-1	TRBJ1-2	CASSSEQGGYGYTF	TGCGCCAGCAGCTCAGAACAGGGAGGGTATGGCTACACCTTC
.	TRBD2	TRBV10-2	TRBJ2-1	CASSVELAGVNEQFF	TGCGCCAGCAGTGTGGAACTAGCGGGAGTCAATGAGCAGTTCTTC
once	TRBD1	TRBV12-5	TRBJ2-5	CASGLLTGGIPETQYF	TGTGCTAGTGGTCTCTTGACAGGGGGCATCCCAGAGACCCAGTACTTC
.	TRBD2	TRBV3-1/TRBV3-2	TRBJ2-1	CASSQRLAGTNNEQFF	TGTGCCAGCAGCCAGAGACTAGCGGGGACCAACAATGAGCAGTTCTTC
.	TRBD1	TRBV6-5	TRBJ2-7	CASTGTAYEQYF	TGTGCCAGCACCGGGACAGCCTACGAGCAGTACTTC
.	.	TRBV3-1/TRBV3-2	TRBJ2-5	CASSQLAGVQETQYF	TGTGCCAGCAGCCAGCTTGCCGGGGTACAAGAGACCCAGTACTTC
.	.	TRBV9	TRBJ2-1	CASSAGTVNNEQFF	TGTGCCAGCAGCGCGGGGACTGTCAACAATGAGCAGTTCTTC
.	.	TRBV11-2	TRBJ2-7	CASSLEDGKFAYEQYF	TGTGCCAGCAGCTTAGAGGACGGGAAATTTGCCTACGAGCAGTACTTC
.	.	TRBV6-5	TRBJ1-2	CASSYLRRDGYTF	TGTGCCAGCAGTTATTTACGCAGGGATGGCTACACCTTC
few	TRBD1	TRBV5-1	TRBJ1-2	CASSPRTGRLNYGYTF	TGCGCCAGCAGCCCACGGACAGGCCGCCTTAACTATGGCTACACCTTC
.	.	TRBV7-9	TRBJ1-2	CASSLRGGYGYTF	TGTGCCAGCAGCTTAAGGGGTGGCTATGGCTACACCTTC
.	.	TRBV11-3	TRBJ1-2	CASSLVQGPKLNYGYTF	TGTGCCAGCAGCTTAGTTCAGGGCCCGAAACTCAACTATGGCTACACCTTC
few	.	TRBV5-8	TRBJ1-2	CASSLIRGSPYGYTF	TGTGCCAGCAGCTTGATTCGGGGTTCACCCTATGGCTACACCTTC
.	.	TRBV5-5	TRBJ1-1	CASSLLPGSTEAFF	TGTGCCAGCAGCTTATTGCCAGGATCTACTGAAGCTTTCTTT
.	.	TRBV6-2/TRBV6-3	TRBJ1-1	CASSGSGTAFPQAFF	TGTGCCAGCAGTGGGAGCGGGACGGCCTTTCCCCAAGCTTTCTTT
.	.	TRBV3-1/TRBV3-2	TRBJ2-7	CASSRGPDGWEQYF	TGTGCCAGCAGCCGGGGGCCCGATGGGTGGGAGCAGTACTTC
.	.	TRBV6-1	TRBJ1-3	CASSEQGSGNTIYF	TGTGCCAGCAGTGAACAGGGCTCTGGAAACACCATATATTTT
.	.	TRBV5-4	TRBJ2-3	CASSFRTDTQYF	TGTGCCAGCAGCTTTCGTACAGATACGCAGTATTTT
.	.	TRBV4-3	TRBJ2-5	CASSQAVAIETQYF	TGCGCCAGCAGCCAAGCTGTAGCCATAGAGACCCAGTACTTC
.	.	TRBV12-3/TRBV12-4	TRBJ1-1	CASSEGGNTEAFF	TGTGCCAGCAGTGAAGGGGGGAACACTGAAGCTTTCTTT
.	.	TRBV5-4	TRBJ1-5	CASSLGPPGVNQPQHF	TGTGCCAGCAGCTTGGGTCCGCCCGGTGTCAATCAGCCCCAGCATTTT
.	.	TRBV10-3	TRBJ2-3	CAISQGGGTDTQYF	TGTGCCATCAGCCAGGGTGGAGGCACAGATACGCAGTATTTT
.	TRBD2	TRBV6-6	TRBJ2-7	CASWDSTSGRRYEQYF	TGTGCCAGTTGGGATTCTACTAGCGGGAGGAGGTACGAGCAGTACTTC
.	.	TRBV6-1	TRBJ2-5	CASSESEQTQYF	TGTGCCAGCAGTGAGTCTGAGCAGACCCAGTACTTC
.	.	TRBV7-6	TRBJ1-1	CASSLGRNTEAFF	TGTGCCAGCAGCCTAGGGAGAAACACTGAAGCTTTCTTT
.	TRBD1	TRBV19	TRBJ1-5	CASSHRGYNQPQHF	TGTGCCAGTAGTCACAGGGGCTACAATCAGCCCCAGCATTTT
.	.	TRBV30	TRBJ2-3	CAWSTTGRSTDTQYF	TGTGCCTGGAGTACCACAGGCCGTAGCACAGATACGCAGTATTTT
.	.	TRBV19	TRBJ1-2	CASSSRDQGQRGGYTF	TGTGCCAGTAGTAGCCGAGATCAGGGGCAGCGTGGAGGCTACACCTTC
.	.	TRBV5-1	TRBJ1-5	CASSLEAGVNQPQHF	TGCGCCAGCAGCTTGGAGGCAGGGGTTAATCAGCCCCAGCATTTT
.	TRBD2	TRBV13	TRBJ2-7	CASSLRMTSGVIYEQYF	TGTGCCAGCAGCTTACGTATGACTAGCGGGGTAATATACGAGCAGTACTTC
.	TRBD2	TRBV3-1/TRBV3-2	TRBJ2-1	CASSGRGTSGSHEQFF	TGTGCCAGCAGCGGGCGGGGGACTAGCGGGAGCCATGAGCAGTTCTTC
few	.	TRBV12-5	TRBJ2-2	CASGLTTRGDGELFF	TGTGCTAGTGGTTTGACAACCCGAGGCGACGGGGAGCTGTTTTTT
.	.	TRBV6-2/TRBV6-3	TRBJ1-6	CASSYDRATPLHF	TGTGCCAGCAGTTACGACAGAGCTACACCCCTCCACTTT
.	TRBD2	TRBV7-6	TRBJ2-5	CASSLGSGTLQETQYF	TGTGCCAGCAGCTTAGGTAGCGGGACCCTCCAAGAGACCCAGTACTTC
.	.	TRBV18	TRBJ1-1	CASSSSAAGNTEAFF	TGTGCCAGCTCATCCTCCGCGGCGGGGAACACTGAAGCTTTCTTT
.	.	TRBV6-5	TRBJ1-4	CASSYIRNEKLFF	TGTGCCAGCAGTTACATCCGGAATGAAAAACTGTTTTTT
.	TRBD1	TRBV7-9	TRBJ2-3	CASSFRQGSTDTQYF	TGTGCCAGCAGCTTCCGACAGGGTAGCACAGATACGCAGTATTTT
.	TRBD2	TRBV11-2	TRBJ2-7	CASSLLAGGPYEQYF	TGTGCCAGCAGCTTACTAGCGGGAGGGCCCTACGAGCAGTACTTC
medium-sized	.	TRBV30	TRBJ2-7	CAWSTTAVSTYEQYF	TGTGCCTGGAGCACTACTGCTGTCTCTACCTACGAGCAGTACTTC
.	.	TRBV18	TRBJ1-6	CASSPQDGGVNSPLHF	TGTGCCAGCTCACCACAGGACGGAGGAGTTAATTCACCCCTCCACTTT
.	TRBD1	TRBV9	TRBJ2-7	CASSVEGGRYEQYF	TGTGCCAGCAGCGTAGAAGGGGGCCGCTACGAGCAGTACTTC
.	.	TRBV4-1	TRBJ1-2	CASSQSQGAYGYTF	TGCGCCAGCAGCCAATCACAGGGAGCCTATGGCTACACCTTC